This TCR beta chain was identified in a study of Graves' ophthalmopathy and Graves' hyperthyroidism. Amplification targeted the TCR beta CDR3 regions, with RNA transcripts as the source material. HTBI primers primed a first-round RT-PCR, and a second-round multiplex PCR followed. TCRdb itself ran the multiplex PCR reads through MiXCR, one entry per CDR3 protein. The sample includes 300,000 to 400,000 distinct CDR3 sequences, 15% to 20% of them seen just once. In this sample, this clonotype turned up many times. Germline CDR1 is SEHNR and CDR2 is FQNEAQ (reference sequence). This CDR3 is 12 amino acids long. Trimming shortened V by 5 bases and J by 4 bases, and 8 bases separated the two germline ends. Ineligible for inclusion were patients with other autoimmune diseases, uncontrolled infections, pregnancy or lactation. PBMCs were obtained from roughly 10 ml of fresh peripheral blood.

Sequences were obtained from peripheral blood. This TCR came from an adult man with Graves' ophthalmopathy. The chain links TRBV7-9 to TRBJ1-1; D not resolved. The CDR3 DNA is TGTGCCAGCAGCCCCTTCGGCACTGAAGCTTTCTTT. As protein: CASSPFGTEAFF.